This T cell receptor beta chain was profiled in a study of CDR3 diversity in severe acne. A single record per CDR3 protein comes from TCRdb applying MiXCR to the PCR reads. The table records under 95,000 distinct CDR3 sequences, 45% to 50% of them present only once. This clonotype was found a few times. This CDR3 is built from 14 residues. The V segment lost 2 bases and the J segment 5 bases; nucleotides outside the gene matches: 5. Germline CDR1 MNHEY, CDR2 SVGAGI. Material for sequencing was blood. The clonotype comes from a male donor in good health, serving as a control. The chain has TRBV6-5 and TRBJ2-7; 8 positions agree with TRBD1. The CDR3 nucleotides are TGTGCCAGCAGTTACAGAGACAGGGGCGACGAGCAGTACTTC. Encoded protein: CASSYRDRGDEQYF.